The 22 T cell receptor beta chains below were found in one sample sequenced in a study of blood T cell repertoires in COVID-19. Generated by immunoSEQ multiplex PCR, the TCRdb table keeps only in-frame clones and is missing some. The sample contains about 94,000 clones, around 72% of which appear only once. Specimen: peripheral blood. The receptors were gathered from a man between 65 and 85 years old with COVID-19, enrolled during active disease.

V gene TRBV5-1 combines with J gene TRBJ2-5; D is unclear. This CDR3 is built from 14 residues. The V gene's germline CDR1 is SGHRS and CDR2 YFSETQ. Trimming pared 2 bases from V and 1 base from J, leaving 9 bases between. CDR3 DNA: TGCGCCAGCAGCTTTACCCAGGTCCAAGAGACCCAGTACTTC. It specifies CASSFTQVQETQYF.

The gene calls are TRBV29-1 and TRBJ2-7; D is undetermined. V was clipped by 0 bases and J by 3 bases, with 12 bases between them. The CDR3 extends over 14 amino acids. From germline, CDR1 is SQVTM and CDR2 ANQGSEA. CDR3 bases: TGCAGCGTTGAAGACCGCCTTGACAACTACGAGCAGTACTTC. Residues: CSVEDRLDNYEQYF.

V usage is TRBV28 and J usage is TRBJ2-7, with D tentatively TRBD2 (7 bases). V dropped 8 bases and J dropped 0 bases, with 14 bases sitting between them. Germline V gene data show CDR1 as MDHEN and CDR2 as SYDVKM. The length of the CDR3 is 14 residues. The CDR3 DNA is TGTGCCAGCCTGGGGGGGCTAAGCTCCTACGAGCAGTACTTC. Translation gives CASLGGLSSYEQYF.

The genes are TRBV19 and TRBJ2-3; 8 bases are shared with TRBD1. The V segment lost 6 bases and the J segment 0 bases; nucleotides outside the gene matches: 11. Per germline, CDR1 LNHDA and CDR2 SQIVND (reference sequence). The CDR3 has 17 amino acids. The CDR3 DNA is TGTGCCAGTAGCGCCCTACAGGGGGTCGGGAGCACAGATACGCAGTATTTT. Protein sequence: CASSALQGVGSTDTQYF. Complete variable domain (other parts from reference TRBV19 and TRBJ2-3): DGGITQSPKYLFRKEGQNVTLSCEQNLNHDAMYWYRQDPGQGLRLIYYSQIVNDFQKGDIAEGYSVSREKKESFPLTVTSAQKNPTAFYLCASSALQGVGSTDTQYFGPGTRLTVL.

The chain employs TRBV4-1 and TRBJ2-7, with 8 positions matching TRBD2. V shed 1 base, J shed 5 bases, and the junction held 7 bases outside the gene matches. The CDR3 extends over 15 amino acids. Per germline, CDR1 MGHRA and CDR2 YSYEKL. This CDR3 reads CASSQVEAGVHEQYF. The CDR3 nucleotides are TGCGCCAGCAGCCAAGTTGAAGCGGGAGTCCACGAGCAGTACTTC.

In DNA, the CDR3 is TGCGCCAGCAGCCAAGGGCACACGGGGAGGGGACTTATTATGAACTACGAGCAGTACTTC. Translated: CASSQGHTGRGLIMNYEQYF. V usage is TRBV4-1 and J usage is TRBJ2-7; 7 bases agree with TRBD2. The CDR3 runs to 20 residues. In germline, CDR1 is MGHRA, CDR2 YSYEKL. V was clipped by 1 base and J by 3 bases; unmatched bases: 21.

V and J are TRBV4-3 and TRBJ2-7; D is possibly TRBD2 (6 bases). CDR1 is LGHNA and CDR2 is YSLEER in the germline V gene. This CDR3 contains 15 residues. The V end lost 1 base, the J end lost 8 bases, and 18 bases lay between the germline ends. The CDR3 coding sequence is TGCGCCAGCAGCCAAGCGGCAGGAGGGGAAGGCAAGCAGTACTTC. Encoded protein: CASSQAAGGEGKQYF.

The chain has TRBV18 and TRBJ1-3, with D maybe TRBD1 (5 bases). The CDR3 totals 16 residues. From germline, CDR1 is KGHSH and CDR2 LQKENI. With 0 bases removed from V and 4 bases from J, the gap between germline ends came to 13 bases. CDR3 amino acids: CASSPPAGSRGNTIYF. The CDR3, as DNA: TGTGCCAGCTCACCACCGGCAGGGTCGAGAGGAAACACCATATATTTT.

The rearrangement uses TRBV6-4 and TRBJ1-6; no clear D gene. V was pared by 0 bases and J by 10 bases, with 7 bases between. Germline V gene sequence: CDR1 MRHNA, CDR2 SNTAGT. CDR3 length: 13 residues. The CDR3 protein is CASSDSSGSPLHF. The CDR3 DNA is TGTGCCAGCAGTGACTCGTCCGGGTCACCCCTCCACTTT.

The rearrangement joins TRBV7-3 to TRBJ2-5; D is unresolved. The CDR3 is made up of 13 amino acids. The V gene's germline CDR1 is SGHTA and CDR2 FQGTGA. V was shortened by 4 bases and J by 4 bases, with 10 bases between the two germline ends. This CDR3 reads CASSSSPGETQYF. The DNA for the CDR3 is TGTGCCAGCAGCTCGTCGCCGGGAGAGACCCAGTACTTC.

The J gene is TRBJ1-1, the V gene TRBV5-4; D may be TRBD1 (5 bases). The V and J ends lost 4 bases and 5 bases respectively, with 18 bases between them. CDR1 and CDR2 from the germline V gene are SGHNT and YYREEE (reference sequence). The CDR3 runs to 15 residues. The CDR3 loop reads CASSLKSSGDTEAFF. CDR3 DNA: TGTGCCAGCAGCCTAAAATCGTCGGGGGATACTGAAGCTTTCTTT.

J is TRBJ2-1 and V is TRBV3-1 (or the pseudogene TRBV3-2); 9 bases map to TRBD2. Trimming at V came to 5 bases and at J to 9 bases, leaving 5 bases not matched to a gene. CDR1 LGHDT and CDR2 YNNKEL come from the germline V gene (reference sequence). This CDR3 region has 13 residues. The CDR3 is CASSGTSLSEQFF. The DNA for the CDR3 is TGTGCCAGCAGCGGGACTAGCCTCAGTGAGCAGTTCTTC.

This chain links TRBV9 with TRBJ1-1, with D hard to call. This CDR3 is built from 14 residues. CDR1 and CDR2 from the germline V gene are SGDLS and YYNGEE. With 0 bases removed from V and 0 bases from J, the gap between germline ends came to 6 bases. The CDR3 DNA is TGTGCCAGCAGCGTAGTCCCTGTGAACACTGAAGCTTTCTTT. It codes for CASSVVPVNTEAFF.

This clone was counted between two and nine times. The J gene is TRBJ2-3, the V gene TRBV5-1; D possibly corresponds to TRBD1 (5 bases). V lost 2 bases, J lost 2 bases, and 9 bases lay in between. The V gene's germline CDR1 is SGHRS and CDR2 YFSETQ. This CDR3 has 14 residues. The CDR3 region is CASSLGESTDTQYF. The CDR3 region has the DNA TGCGCCAGCAGCTTAGGGGAATCCACAGATACGCAGTATTTT.

This CDR3 reads CASSSFTEPSGGYTF. The CDR3 DNA is TGTGCCAGCAGCAGCTTCACAGAGCCCTCGGGGGGCTACACCTTC. The chain recombines TRBV21-1 with TRBJ1-2. TRBV21-1 is given as a pseudogene. This CDR3 spans 15 amino acids.

The count of this clone is one. The chain has TRBV2 and TRBJ2-1; 9 nucleotides match TRBD2. Germline CDR1 is SNHLY and CDR2 is FYNNEI. The length of the CDR3 is 13 residues. V lost 1 base and J lost 13; bases outside the gene matches: 5. The CDR3 region is CASSEGGGTSQFF. As DNA, the CDR3 is TGTGCCAGCAGTGAAGGGGGTGGGACTAGCCAGTTCTTC.

Worth noting for this clone: At one of its ends the junction is not consistent with the germline gene, which may arise from a read error. J is TRBJ2-1 and V is TRBV6-1; D may be TRBD2 (5 bases). The CDR3 spans 14 residues. The germline CDR1 and CDR2 sequences are MNHNS and SASEGT. In nucleotides, the CDR3 is TGTGCCAGCAGCGAAGGGAGCTCCTACAATGAGCAGTTCTTC. Residues: CASSEGSSYNEQFF.

The chain carries TRBV13 and TRBJ2-7, with 9 nucleotides matching TRBD2. V lost 8 bases and J lost 4; bases outside the gene matches: 3. The CDR3 has 12 amino acids. Germline V gives CDR1 PRHDT, CDR2 FYEKMQ (reference sequence). CDR3: CASGRGGYEQYF. The CDR3 DNA reads TGTGCCAGCGGGCGGGGGGGATACGAGCAGTACTTC.

The rearrangement joins TRBV18 to TRBJ2-1; 10 nucleotides match TRBD2. Per germline, CDR1 KGHSH and CDR2 LQKENI. This CDR3 region has 16 residues. V trimming: 2 bases; J trimming: 3 bases; junction bases outside the gene matches: 4. In DNA form, the CDR3 reads TGTGCCAGCTCACCATCTCGGACTAGCGGCTACAATGAGCAGTTCTTC. It is translated as CASSPSRTSGYNEQFF.

V is TRBV3-1 (or the pseudogene TRBV3-2) and J is TRBJ2-2; tentatively, D is TRBD2 (6 bases). From germline, CDR1 is LGHDT and CDR2 YNNKEL (reference sequence). The CDR3 sequence is 16 residues long. V was clipped by 3 bases and J by 2 bases, with 13 bases between them. CDR3 loop: CASSHLTSFNTGELFF. CDR3 nucleotide sequence: TGTGCCAGCAGCCACCTGACTAGTTTCAACACCGGGGAGCTGTTTTTT.

The chain's CDR3 is CASSKDSGTGNNEQFF. The CDR3 DNA sequence: TGTGCCAGCAGCAAAGACTCCGGGACAGGGAACAATGAGCAGTTCTTC. This sequence joins TRBV7-3 and TRBJ2-1; TRBD1 agrees at 9 bases. The V gene's germline CDR1 is SGHTA and CDR2 FQGTGA. There are 16 residues in the CDR3. Trimming removed 5 bases from V and 5 bases from J; junction bases left unmatched: 10. Complete variable domain (other parts from reference TRBV7-3 and TRBJ2-1): GAGVSQTPSNKVTEKGKYVELRCDPISGHTALYWYRQSLGQGPEFLIYFQGTGAADDSGLPNDRFFAVRPEGSVSTLKIQRTERGDSAVYLCASSKDSGTGNNEQFFGPGTRLTVL.

The chain is built from TRBV5-4 and TRBJ2-3, with 7 bases fitting TRBD2. Germline CDR1 reads SGHNT; CDR2 reads YYREEE (reference sequence). J gave up 0 bases and V 0 bases, and 7 bases lay outside the gene matches. The CDR3 sequence is 17 residues long. The CDR3 protein is CASSLATAGASTDTQYF. The CDR3 DNA reads as TGTGCCAGCAGCTTGGCCACGGCGGGAGCGAGCACAGATACGCAGTATTTT. The variable domain in full, with the rest retrieved from reference TRBV5-4 and TRBJ2-3, is ETGVTQSPTHLIKTRGQQVTLRCSSQSGHNTVSWYQQALGQGPQFIFQYYREEENGRGNFPPRFSGLQFPNYSSELNVNALELDDSALYLCASSLATAGASTDTQYFGPGTRLTVL.